Sequencing of this T cell receptor (beta chain) was carried out in a study of CD8 T cells in ankylosing spondylitis. Whole-study results and caveats: Ankylosing spondylitis blood seemed to carry a telltale TCR beta motif made of fewer than 10 highly homologous variants. Reports say disease-linked clones showed up significantly more in matched ankylosing spondylitis synovial fluid.

This clonotype was recorded a few times. The antigen is not known. The V and J ends lost 1 base and 8 bases, in that order; junction bases with no gene match: 3. Per the germline V gene, CDR1 is MGHRA and CDR2 is YSYEKL. This CDR3 has 14 residues. MiXCR, applied by TCRdb to the 5' RACE reads, yields one record per CDR3 protein. The table records fewer than 750,000 distinct CDR3 sequences, 15% to 20% of them present only once. The specimen was blood, either unsorted or a sorted T cell fraction (not recorded which). The sequence derives from a male donor with ankylosing spondylitis. This chain links TRBV4-1 with TRBJ2-4; 9 nucleotides line up with TRBD1. The CDR3 loop reads CASSQGTGADIQYF. The CDR3 DNA is TGCGCCAGCAGCCAAGGGACAGGGGCGGACATTCAGTACTTC.